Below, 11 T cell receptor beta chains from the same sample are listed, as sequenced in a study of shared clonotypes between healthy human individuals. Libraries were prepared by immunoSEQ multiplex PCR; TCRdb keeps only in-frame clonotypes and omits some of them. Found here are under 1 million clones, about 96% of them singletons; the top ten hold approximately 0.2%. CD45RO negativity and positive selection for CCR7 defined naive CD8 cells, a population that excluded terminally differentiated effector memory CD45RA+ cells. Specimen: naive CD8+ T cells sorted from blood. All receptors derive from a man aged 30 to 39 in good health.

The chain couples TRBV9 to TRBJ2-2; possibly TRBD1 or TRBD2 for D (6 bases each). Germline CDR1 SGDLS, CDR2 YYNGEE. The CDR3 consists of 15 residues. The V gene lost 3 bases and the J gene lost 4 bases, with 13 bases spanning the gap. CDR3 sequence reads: CASSAGGHPTGELFF. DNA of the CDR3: TGTGCCAGCAGCGCCGGGGGACATCCCACCGGGGAGCTGTTTTTT.

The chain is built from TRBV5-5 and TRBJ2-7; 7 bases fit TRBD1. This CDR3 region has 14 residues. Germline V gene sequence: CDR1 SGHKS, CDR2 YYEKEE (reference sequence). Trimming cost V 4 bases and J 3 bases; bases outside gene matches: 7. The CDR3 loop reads CASSPRQGNYEQYF. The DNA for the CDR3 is TGTGCCAGCAGCCCCCGACAGGGAAACTACGAGCAGTACTTC.

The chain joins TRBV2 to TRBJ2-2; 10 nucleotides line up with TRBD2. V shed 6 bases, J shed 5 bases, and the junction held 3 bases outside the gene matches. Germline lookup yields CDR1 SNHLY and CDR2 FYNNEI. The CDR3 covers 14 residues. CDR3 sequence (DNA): TGTGCCAGCAGAGTTAGCGGGAGGACCGGGGAGCTGTTTTTT. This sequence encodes CASRVSGRTGELFF.

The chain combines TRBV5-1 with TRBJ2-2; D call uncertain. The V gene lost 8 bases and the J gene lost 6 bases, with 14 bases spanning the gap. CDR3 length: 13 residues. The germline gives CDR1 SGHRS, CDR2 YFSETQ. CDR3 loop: CASTREDPGELFF. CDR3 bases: TGCGCCAGTACGCGAGAAGACCCCGGGGAGCTGTTTTTT.

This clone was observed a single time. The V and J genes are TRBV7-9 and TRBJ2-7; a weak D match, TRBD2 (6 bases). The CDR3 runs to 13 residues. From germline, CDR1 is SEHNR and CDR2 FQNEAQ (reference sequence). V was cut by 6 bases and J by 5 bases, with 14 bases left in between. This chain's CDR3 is CASRLTGEDEQYF. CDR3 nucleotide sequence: TGTGCCAGCAGACTAACGGGGGAGGACGAGCAGTACTTC.

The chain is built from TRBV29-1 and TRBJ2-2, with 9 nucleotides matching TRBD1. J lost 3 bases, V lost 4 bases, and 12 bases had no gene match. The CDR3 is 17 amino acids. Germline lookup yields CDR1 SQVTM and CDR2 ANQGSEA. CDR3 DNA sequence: TGCAGCGTTGGGGCCATCCGGGACAGGGCAGACACCGGGGAGCTGTTTTTT. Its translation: CSVGAIRDRADTGELFF.

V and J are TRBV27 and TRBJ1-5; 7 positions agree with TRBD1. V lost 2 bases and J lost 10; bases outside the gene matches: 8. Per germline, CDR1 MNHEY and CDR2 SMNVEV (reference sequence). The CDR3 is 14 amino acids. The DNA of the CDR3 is TGTGCCAGCAGTTTAAGGGGGAAGGGGGCACCCCAGCATTTT. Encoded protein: CASSLRGKGAPQHF.

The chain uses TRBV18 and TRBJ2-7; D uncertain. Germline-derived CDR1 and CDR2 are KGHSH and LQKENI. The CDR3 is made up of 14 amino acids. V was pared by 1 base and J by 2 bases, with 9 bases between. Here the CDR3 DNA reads TGTGCCAGCTCACCACAGGTTTTTCCCTACGAGCAGTACTTC. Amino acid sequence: CASSPQVFPYEQYF.

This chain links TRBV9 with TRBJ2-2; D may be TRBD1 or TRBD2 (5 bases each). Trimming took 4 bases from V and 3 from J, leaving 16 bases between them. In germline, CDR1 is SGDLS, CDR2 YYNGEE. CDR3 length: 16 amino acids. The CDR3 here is CASSRLKGTHTGELFF. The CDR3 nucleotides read TGTGCCAGCAGCCGCCTCAAGGGGACGCACACCGGGGAGCTGTTTTTT.

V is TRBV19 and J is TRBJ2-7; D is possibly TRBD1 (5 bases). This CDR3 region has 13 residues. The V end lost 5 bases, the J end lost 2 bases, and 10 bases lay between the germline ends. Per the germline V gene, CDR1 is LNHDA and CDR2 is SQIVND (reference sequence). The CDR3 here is CASSQGGPYEQYF. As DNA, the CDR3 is TGTGCCAGTAGTCAGGGCGGACCCTACGAGCAGTACTTC.

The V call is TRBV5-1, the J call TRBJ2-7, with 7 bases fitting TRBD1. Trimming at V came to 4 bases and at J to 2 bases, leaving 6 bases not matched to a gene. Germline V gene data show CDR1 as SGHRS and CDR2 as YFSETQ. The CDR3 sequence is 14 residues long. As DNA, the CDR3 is TGCGCCAGCAGCCCTTACAGGGGTGCCTACGAGCAGTACTTC. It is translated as CASSPYRGAYEQYF.